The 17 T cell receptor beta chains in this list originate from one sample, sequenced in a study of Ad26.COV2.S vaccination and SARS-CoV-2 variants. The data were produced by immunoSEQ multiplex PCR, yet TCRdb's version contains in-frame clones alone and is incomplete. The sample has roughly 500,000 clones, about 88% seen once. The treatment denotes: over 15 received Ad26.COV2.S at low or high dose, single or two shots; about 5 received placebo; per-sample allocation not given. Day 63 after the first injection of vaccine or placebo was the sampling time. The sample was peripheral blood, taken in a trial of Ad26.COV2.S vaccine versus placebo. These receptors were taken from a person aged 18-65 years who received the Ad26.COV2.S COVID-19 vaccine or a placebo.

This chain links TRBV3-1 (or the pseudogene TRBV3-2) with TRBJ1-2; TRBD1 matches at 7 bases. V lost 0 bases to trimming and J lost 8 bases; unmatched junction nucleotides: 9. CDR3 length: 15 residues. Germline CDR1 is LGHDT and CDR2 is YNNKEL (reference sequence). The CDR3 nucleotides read TGTGCCAGCAGCCAAGAACTACACAGGGGTGGGGGCTACACCTTC. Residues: CASSQELHRGGGYTF.

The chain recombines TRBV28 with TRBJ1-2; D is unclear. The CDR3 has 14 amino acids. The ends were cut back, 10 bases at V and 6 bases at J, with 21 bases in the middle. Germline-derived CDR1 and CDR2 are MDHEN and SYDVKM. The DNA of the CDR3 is TGTGCCACAATAAGAGGGTCTTCCTGGCATGGCTACACCTTC. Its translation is CATIRGSSWHGYTF.

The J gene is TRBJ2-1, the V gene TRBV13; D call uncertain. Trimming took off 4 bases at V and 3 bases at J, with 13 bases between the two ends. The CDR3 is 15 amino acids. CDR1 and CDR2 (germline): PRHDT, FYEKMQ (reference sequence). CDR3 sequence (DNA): TGTGCCAGCAGCTCTAGGGAACGAGGCTACAATGAGCAGTTCTTC. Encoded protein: CASSSRERGYNEQFF.

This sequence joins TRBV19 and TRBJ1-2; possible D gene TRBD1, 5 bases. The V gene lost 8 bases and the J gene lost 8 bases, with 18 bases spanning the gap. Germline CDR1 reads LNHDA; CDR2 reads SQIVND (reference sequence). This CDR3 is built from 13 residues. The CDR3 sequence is CASYQGRGWGYTF. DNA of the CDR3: TGTGCCAGTTACCAGGGAAGGGGCTGGGGCTACACCTTC.

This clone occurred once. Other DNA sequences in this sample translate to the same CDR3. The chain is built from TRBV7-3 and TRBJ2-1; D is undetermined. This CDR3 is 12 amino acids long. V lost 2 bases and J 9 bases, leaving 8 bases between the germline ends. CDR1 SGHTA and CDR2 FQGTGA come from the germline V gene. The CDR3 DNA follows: TGTGCCAGCAGCTTAGGGGTAGGTGAGCAGTTCTTC. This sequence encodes CASSLGVGEQFF.

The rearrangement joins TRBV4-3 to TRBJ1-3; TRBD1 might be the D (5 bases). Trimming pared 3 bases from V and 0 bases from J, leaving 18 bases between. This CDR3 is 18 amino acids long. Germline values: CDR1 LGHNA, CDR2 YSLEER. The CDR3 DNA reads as TGCGCCAGCAGCCAGTTAACGACAGAAAGCTTCTCTGGAAACACCATATATTTT. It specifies CASSQLTTESFSGNTIYF.

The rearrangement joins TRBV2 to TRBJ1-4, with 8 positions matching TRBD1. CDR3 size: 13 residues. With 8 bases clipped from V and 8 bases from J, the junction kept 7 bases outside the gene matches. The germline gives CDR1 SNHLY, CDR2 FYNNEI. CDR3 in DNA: TGTGCCAGCGGCAGGGGGCGGGGAGAAAAACTGTTTTTT. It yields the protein CASGRGRGEKLFF.

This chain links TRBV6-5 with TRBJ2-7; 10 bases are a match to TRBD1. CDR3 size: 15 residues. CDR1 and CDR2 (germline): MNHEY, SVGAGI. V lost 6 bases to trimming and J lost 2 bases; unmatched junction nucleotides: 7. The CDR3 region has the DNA TGTGCCAGCAGGCCGGGACAGGGGACCACCTACGAGCAGTACTTC. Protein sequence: CASRPGQGTTYEQYF.

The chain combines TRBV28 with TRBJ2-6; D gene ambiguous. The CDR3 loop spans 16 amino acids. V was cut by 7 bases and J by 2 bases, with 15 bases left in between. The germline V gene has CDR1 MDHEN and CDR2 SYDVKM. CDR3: CASTTIGRAGANVLTF. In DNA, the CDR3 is TGTGCCAGCACTACGATAGGAAGGGCTGGGGCCAACGTCCTGACTTTC.

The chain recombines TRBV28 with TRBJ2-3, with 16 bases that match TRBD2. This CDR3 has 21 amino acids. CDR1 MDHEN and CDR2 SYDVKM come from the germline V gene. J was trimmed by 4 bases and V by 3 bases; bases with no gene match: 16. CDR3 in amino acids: CASSFFTGTSGGAMEADTQYF. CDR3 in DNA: TGTGCCAGCAGTTTCTTTACGGGGACTAGCGGGGGGGCGATGGAGGCAGATACGCAGTATTTT.

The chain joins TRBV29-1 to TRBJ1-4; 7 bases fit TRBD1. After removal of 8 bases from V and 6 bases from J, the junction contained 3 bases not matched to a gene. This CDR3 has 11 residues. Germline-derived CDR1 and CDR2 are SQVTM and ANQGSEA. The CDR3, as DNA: TGCAGCTGCACAGGGGATGAAAAACTGTTTTTT. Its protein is CSCTGDEKLFF.

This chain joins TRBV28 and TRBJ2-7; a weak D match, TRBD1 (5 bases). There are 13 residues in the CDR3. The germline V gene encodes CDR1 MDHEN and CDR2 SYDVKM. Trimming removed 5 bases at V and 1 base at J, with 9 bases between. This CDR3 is CASSAGRSYEQYV. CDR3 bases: TGTGCCAGCAGTGCAGGGCGATCCTACGAGCAGTACGTC.

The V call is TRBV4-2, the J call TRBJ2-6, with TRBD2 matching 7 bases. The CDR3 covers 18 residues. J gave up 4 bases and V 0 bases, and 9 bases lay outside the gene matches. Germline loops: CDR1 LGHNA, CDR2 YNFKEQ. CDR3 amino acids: CASSQEGGSYSGANVLTF. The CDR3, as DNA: TGTGCCAGCAGCCAAGAGGGGGGGTCCTACTCCGGGGCCAACGTCCTGACTTTC.

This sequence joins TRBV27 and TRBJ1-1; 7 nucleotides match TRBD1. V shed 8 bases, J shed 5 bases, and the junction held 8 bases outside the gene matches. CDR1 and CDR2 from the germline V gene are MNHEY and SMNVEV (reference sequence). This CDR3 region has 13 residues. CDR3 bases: TGTGCCAGCGCCAGTTGGACAGGAACTGAAGCTTTCTTT. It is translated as CASASWTGTEAFF.

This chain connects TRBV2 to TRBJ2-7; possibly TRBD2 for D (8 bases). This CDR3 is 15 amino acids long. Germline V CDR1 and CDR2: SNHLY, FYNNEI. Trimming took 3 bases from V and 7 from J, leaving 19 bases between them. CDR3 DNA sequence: TGTGCCAGCAGTGAGAGGGGGCGGACTAGCCGAGAGCAGTACGTC. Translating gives CASSERGRTSREQYV.

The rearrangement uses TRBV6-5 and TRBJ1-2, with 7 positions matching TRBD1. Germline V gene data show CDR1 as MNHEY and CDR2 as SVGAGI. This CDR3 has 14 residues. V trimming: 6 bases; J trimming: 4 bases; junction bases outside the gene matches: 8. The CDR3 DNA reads TGTGCCAGCAGGAACTACGACAGGGTCTATGGCTACACCTTC. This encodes CASRNYDRVYGYTF.

The CDR3 loop reads CASSSGTFREQYF. CDR3 DNA sequence: TGTGCCAGCAGTTCTGGGACTTTTCGCGAGCAGTACTTC. The chain carries TRBV28 and TRBJ2-7; D possibly corresponds to TRBD2 (6 bases). The CDR3 length is 13 residues. V lost 4 bases, J lost 6 bases, and 13 bases lay in between. The germline V gene has CDR1 MDHEN and CDR2 SYDVKM.